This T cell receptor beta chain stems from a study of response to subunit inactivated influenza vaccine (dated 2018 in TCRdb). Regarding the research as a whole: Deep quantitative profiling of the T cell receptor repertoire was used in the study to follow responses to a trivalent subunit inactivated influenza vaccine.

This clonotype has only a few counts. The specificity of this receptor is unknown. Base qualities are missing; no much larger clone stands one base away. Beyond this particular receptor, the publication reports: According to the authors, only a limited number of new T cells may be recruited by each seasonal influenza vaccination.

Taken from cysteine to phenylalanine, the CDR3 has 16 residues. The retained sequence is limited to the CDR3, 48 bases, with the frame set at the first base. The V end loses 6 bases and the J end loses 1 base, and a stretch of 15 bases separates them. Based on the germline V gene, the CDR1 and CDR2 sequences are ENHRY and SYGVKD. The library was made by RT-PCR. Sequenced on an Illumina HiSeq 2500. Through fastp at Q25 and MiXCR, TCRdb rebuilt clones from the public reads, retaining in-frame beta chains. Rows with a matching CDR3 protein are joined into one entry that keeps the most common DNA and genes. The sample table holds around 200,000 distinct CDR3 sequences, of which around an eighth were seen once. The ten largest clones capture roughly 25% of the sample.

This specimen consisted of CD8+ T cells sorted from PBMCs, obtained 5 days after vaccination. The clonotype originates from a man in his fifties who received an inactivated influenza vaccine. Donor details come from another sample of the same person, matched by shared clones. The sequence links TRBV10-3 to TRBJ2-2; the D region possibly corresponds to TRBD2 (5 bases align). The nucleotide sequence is TGTGCCATCAGCGGGAACGACGGAAGGAACACCGGGGAGCTGTTTTTT. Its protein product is CAISGNDGRNTGELFF.